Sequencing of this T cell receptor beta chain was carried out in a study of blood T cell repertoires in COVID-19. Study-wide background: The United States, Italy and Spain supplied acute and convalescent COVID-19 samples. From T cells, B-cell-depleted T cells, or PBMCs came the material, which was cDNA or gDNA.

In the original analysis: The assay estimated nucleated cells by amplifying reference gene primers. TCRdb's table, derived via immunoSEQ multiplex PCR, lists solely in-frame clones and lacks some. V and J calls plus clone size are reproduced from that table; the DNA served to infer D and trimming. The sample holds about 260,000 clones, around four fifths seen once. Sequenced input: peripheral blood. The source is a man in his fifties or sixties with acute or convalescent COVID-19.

The CDR3 region has the DNA TGTGCCAGCGCAGACTACAATGAGCAGTTCTTC. This encodes CASADYNEQFF. The chain combines TRBV5-5 with TRBJ2-1; D not resolved. The CDR3 contains 11 residues. The ends were cut back, 7 bases at V and 3 bases at J, with 5 bases in the middle. Germline V CDR1 and CDR2: SGHKS, YYEKEE (reference sequence).